This T cell receptor (beta chain) was documented in a study of glioma-infiltrating T cells after dendritic cell vaccination. Time point indicated: after dendritic cell vaccination, including at tumor progression/relapse. Fresh-frozen tumor tissue and more than two years of survival data were available for all. Profiled with immunoSEQ multiplex PCR; TCRdb holds only in-frame clones, not every one. This sample yields roughly 60,000 clones, of which about 89% are seen a single time; approximately 10% belongs to the top ten. This CDR3 comprises 15 residues. Per germline, CDR1 SGDLS and CDR2 YYNGEE. V gave up 0 bases and J gave up 3 bases; unmatched junction bases: 3.

The starting material was blood, obtained after dendritic cell vaccination. The source is a human donor with glioblastoma. The chain links TRBV9 to TRBJ2-7, with 10 bases aligning to TRBD1. CDR3 sequence: CASSVAGTGVYEQYF. CDR3 DNA: TGTGCCAGCAGCGTAGCAGGGACAGGGGTCTACGAGCAGTACTTC.